This TCR beta chain was identified during a study of blood T cell repertoires in COVID-19. Whole-study context: Whether acute or convalescent, the COVID-19 samples came from the United States, Italy and Spain. PBMCs, B-cell-depleted T cells, or T cells were the source of the cDNA or gDNA that made up the material.

Per the original data handling: For nucleated cells, counts were estimated from reference gene primer amplification. The protocol was immunoSEQ multiplex PCR, while the TCRdb copy is restricted to in-frame clones and leaves out a portion. The DNA gave D and trimming, while V, J and clone size come from that table. The sample includes 110,000 or so clones, approximately 72% of them seen just once. Trimming stripped 0 bases from V and 0 bases from J, with 4 bases between. This CDR3 comprises 15 residues. CDR1 and CDR2 (germline): SGHNT, YYREEE (reference sequence). The clonotype was recovered from a woman between 65 and 79 years old with acute or convalescent COVID-19. The V gene is TRBV5-4, the J gene TRBJ2-6; D not certain. The sample consisted of peripheral blood. As DNA, the CDR3 is TGTGCCAGCAGCTTGGACTACTCTGGGGCCAACGTCCTGACTTTC. Protein sequence: CASSLDYSGANVLTF. The variable domain in full, completed from reference TRBV5-4 and TRBJ2-6, reads ETGVTQSPTHLIKTRGQQVTLRCSSQSGHNTVSWYQQALGQGPQFIFQYYREEENGRGNFPPRFSGLQFPNYSSELNVNALELDDSALYLCASSLDYSGANVLTFGAGSRLTVL.